Included here is one T cell receptor (beta chain) sequence, with context. Germline loops: CDR1 SGHTA, CDR2 FQGNSA. CDR3 length equals 15 residues. V lost 5 bases and J lost 4; bases outside the gene matches: 11. Original processing notes: Reference gene primer amplification gave nucleated cell count estimates. Produced via immunoSEQ multiplex PCR; TCRdb's table is partial and in-frame only. That table is the source of V, J and clone size, and D and trimming were worked out from the DNA. This sample has 75,000 to 100,000 clones, with 87% found just once. This sample was taken from a study of blood T cell repertoires in COVID-19. Across the study: Samples came from the United States, Italy and Spain, spanning acute and convalescent COVID-19. Sources were T cells, B-cell-depleted T cells, or PBMCs; the material itself was cDNA or gDNA.

The sequenced material came from peripheral blood. This chain connects TRBV7-2 to TRBJ2-7; 7 nucleotides align to TRBD2. This sequence originates from a man aged 65-85 years with acute or convalescent COVID-19. This chain's CDR3 is CASSISGAGEYEQYV. For the CDR3, the DNA is TGTGCCAGCAGCATCAGCGGGGCGGGAGAGTACGAGCAGTACGTC.